The 8 T cell receptor beta chains below all came from one sample that was sequenced in a study of CD4 T cells in relation to SARS-CoV-2 and coronaviruses. These receptors' targets are unknown. Unexposed donor CD4+ T cells date from about 2011-2018, before the COVID-19 pandemic. CD4+ T cells were isolated from the cells after 10 days of culture. Libraries were prepared by immunoSEQ multiplex PCR; TCRdb keeps only in-frame clonotypes and omits some of them. The repertoire consists of 20,000 to 25,000 clones, with 66% occurring once and the leading ten covering 9.5% to 11%. The sample comprised CD4+ T cells from PBMCs, cultured in vitro. The receptors come from a human donor in good health.

This chain joins TRBV10-2 and TRBJ2-1; D might be TRBD1 (6 bases). Trimming cost V 6 bases and J 7 bases, with 16 bases left between them. Germline V gene sequence: CDR1 WSHSY, CDR2 SAAADI. There are 14 residues in the CDR3. In nucleotides, the CDR3 is TGCGCCAGCAGGCAGACAGGTGTGGGGAATGAGCAGTTCTTC. Protein product: CASRQTGVGNEQFF.

V usage is TRBV5-1 and J usage is TRBJ1-4; TRBD1 agrees at 7 bases. V trimming: 0 bases; J trimming: 6 bases; junction bases outside the gene matches: 5. The CDR3 covers 15 residues. In germline, CDR1 is SGHRS, CDR2 YFSETQ. Here the CDR3 DNA reads TGCGCCAGCAGCTTGGAGGCAGGGGGAGATGAAAAACTGTTTTTT. Amino acid sequence: CASSLEAGGDEKLFF.

This chain connects TRBV29-1 to TRBJ1-2, with 8 nucleotides matching TRBD1. The length of the CDR3 is 15 residues. Germline CDR1 SQVTM, CDR2 ANQGSEA. Trimming at V came to 4 bases and at J to 3 bases, leaving 10 bases not matched to a gene. The CDR3 protein is CSVAGQGNKDYGYTF. CDR3 nucleotides: TGCAGCGTTGCCGGACAGGGAAATAAGGACTATGGCTACACCTTC. Based on the CDR3 plus reference TRBV29-1 and TRBJ1-2, the full variable domain is SAVISQKPSRDICQRGTSLTIQCQVDSQVTMMFWYRQQPGQSLTLIATANQGSEATYESGFVIDKFPISRPNLTFSTLTVSNMSPEDSSIYLCSVAGQGNKDYGYTFGSGTRLTVV.

The chain is built from TRBV15 and TRBJ2-1, with TRBD2 matching over 15 bases. The J segment lost 8 bases and the V segment lost 5 bases, leaving 4 bases of the junction unmatched. The CDR3 is 15 residues long. CDR1 is LNHNV, CDR2 YYDKDF, per germline (reference sequence). The CDR3 sequence: CATSFRTSGGDEQFF. CDR3 nucleotide sequence: TGTGCCACCAGCTTTCGGACTAGCGGGGGGGATGAGCAGTTCTTC.

V usage is TRBV6-5 and J usage is TRBJ2-4; D unresolved. Germline CDR1 is MNHEY and CDR2 is SVGAGI. Trimming cost V 1 base and J 0 bases, with 10 bases left between them. This CDR3 contains 16 residues. The CDR3 region has the DNA TGTGCCAGCAGTTACTTGCCCACAGCAGCCAAAAACATTCAGTACTTC. Translated, it gives CASSYLPTAAKNIQYF.

This chain joins TRBV30 and TRBJ1-2; perhaps TRBD1 as D (5 bases). Between the trimmed V and J ends, which lost 0 bases and 2 bases, there was a span of 10 bases. Per the germline V gene, CDR1 is GTSNPN and CDR2 is SVGIG (reference sequence). There are 14 residues in the CDR3. CDR3 loop: CAWSVYRQNYGYTF. The CDR3 DNA reads as TGTGCCTGGAGTGTATACAGGCAAAACTATGGCTACACCTTC.

This clone was counted a single time. The rearrangement links TRBV27 to TRBJ2-3; D ambiguous. CDR3 size: 13 residues. Germline V lookup: CDR1 MNHEY, CDR2 SMNVEV (reference sequence). V was shortened by 5 bases and J by 3 bases, with 9 bases between the two germline ends. The CDR3 is CASSPRWTDTQYF. Written as DNA, the CDR3 is TGTGCCAGCAGTCCACGATGGACAGATACGCAGTATTTT.

J is TRBJ1-1 and V is TRBV2, with D uncertain. The CDR3 is 14 residues long. V lost 6 bases and J 3 bases, leaving 14 bases between the germline ends. Germline V gene data show CDR1 as SNHLY and CDR2 as FYNNEI. CDR3 nucleotides: TGTGCCAGCAGCGCTCAAAAAGCGTACACTGAAGCTTTCTTT. Translated: CASSAQKAYTEAFF.